This TCR beta chain was identified during a study of T cell changes during pregnancy in multiple sclerosis (dated by TCRdb to 2018 to 2020). Concerning the study at large: The study examined how the T cell repertoire changed over the course of pregnancy in women with multiple sclerosis.

To note about this clone: Its antigen remains unidentified. No much larger clonotype is one base removed from it; base qualities were not supplied.

Libraries were built with the immunoSEQ multiplex PCR assay. TCRdb took over this immuneACCESS table, retaining in-frame rearrangements with V and J assigned. Such tables are incomplete; in checked studies, under half of the missing clones stem from an unresolved V gene, and the remainder is unexplained. For this sample the table gives about 130,000 clones, of which roughly 97% were detected only once. Around 0.4% of the sample is held by the ten biggest clonotypes. The CDR1 and CDR2 encoded by the germline V gene are SNHLY and FYNNEI. Trimming accounts for 4 bases at V and 0 bases at J, while the number of junction bases matched to no gene is 7. The CDR3 numbers 17 residues from cysteine through phenylalanine. Only CDR3 DNA remains: 51 bases, in frame from the first base.

The source was peripheral blood, collected after pregnancy. The origin of this receptor is a female donor with multiple sclerosis, enrolled in a pregnancy study. The chain is made from TRBV2 and TRBJ1-2, with 11 central nucleotides matching TRBD1. The CDR3 sequence is CASSAGTGGKPNYGYTF. The nucleotides are TGTGCCAGCAGTGCGGGGACAGGGGGGAAACCTAACTATGGCTACACCTTC.